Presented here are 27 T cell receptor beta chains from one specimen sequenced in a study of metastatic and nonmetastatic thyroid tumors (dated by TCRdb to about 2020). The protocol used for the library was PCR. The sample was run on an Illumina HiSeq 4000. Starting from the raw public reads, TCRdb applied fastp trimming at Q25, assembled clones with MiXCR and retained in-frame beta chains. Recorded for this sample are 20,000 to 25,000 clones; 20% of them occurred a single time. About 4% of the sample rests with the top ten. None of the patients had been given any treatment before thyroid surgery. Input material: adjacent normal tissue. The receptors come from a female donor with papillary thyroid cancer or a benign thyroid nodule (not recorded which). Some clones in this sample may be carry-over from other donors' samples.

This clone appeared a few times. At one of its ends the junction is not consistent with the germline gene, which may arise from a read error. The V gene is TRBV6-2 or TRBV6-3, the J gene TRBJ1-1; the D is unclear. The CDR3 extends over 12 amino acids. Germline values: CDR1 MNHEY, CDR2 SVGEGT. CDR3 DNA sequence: TGTGCCGGCAGTTACTCGGGAGGTGGAGCTTTCTTT. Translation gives CAGSYSGGGAFF.

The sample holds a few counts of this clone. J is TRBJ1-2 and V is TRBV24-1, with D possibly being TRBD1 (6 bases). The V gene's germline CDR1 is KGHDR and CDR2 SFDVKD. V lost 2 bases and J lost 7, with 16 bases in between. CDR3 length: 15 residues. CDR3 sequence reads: CATSDSMGRGSGYTF. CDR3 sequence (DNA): TGTGCCACCAGTGATTCAATGGGCAGGGGAAGTGGCTACACCTTC.

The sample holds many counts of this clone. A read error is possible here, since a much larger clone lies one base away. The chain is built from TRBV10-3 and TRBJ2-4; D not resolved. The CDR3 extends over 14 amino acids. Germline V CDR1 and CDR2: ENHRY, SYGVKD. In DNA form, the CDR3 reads TGTGCCATCAGTGAGACGATGGCCAAAAACATTCGGTACTTC. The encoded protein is CAISETMAKNIRYF.

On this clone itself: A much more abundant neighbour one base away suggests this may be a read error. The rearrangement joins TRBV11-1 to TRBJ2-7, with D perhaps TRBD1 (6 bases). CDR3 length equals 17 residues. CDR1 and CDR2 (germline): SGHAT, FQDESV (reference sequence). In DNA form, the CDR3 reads TGTGCCAACAGCTCCATCCGTCAGCAGGGGCTCGCCTACGAGCAGTACTTC. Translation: CANSSIRQQGLAYEQYF.

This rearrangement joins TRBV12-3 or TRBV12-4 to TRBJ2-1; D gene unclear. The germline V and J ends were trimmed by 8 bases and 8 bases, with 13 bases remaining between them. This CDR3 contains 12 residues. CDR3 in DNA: TGTGCCAGCGATAGGTTGACTGATGAGCAGTTCTTC. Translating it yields CASDRLTDEQFF.

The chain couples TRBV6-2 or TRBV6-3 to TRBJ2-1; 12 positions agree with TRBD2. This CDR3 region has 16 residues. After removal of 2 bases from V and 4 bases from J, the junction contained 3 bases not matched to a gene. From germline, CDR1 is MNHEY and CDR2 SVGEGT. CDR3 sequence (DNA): TGTGCCAGCAGTTACGGACTAGCGGGACCATACAATGAGCAGTTCTTC. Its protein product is CASSYGLAGPYNEQFF.

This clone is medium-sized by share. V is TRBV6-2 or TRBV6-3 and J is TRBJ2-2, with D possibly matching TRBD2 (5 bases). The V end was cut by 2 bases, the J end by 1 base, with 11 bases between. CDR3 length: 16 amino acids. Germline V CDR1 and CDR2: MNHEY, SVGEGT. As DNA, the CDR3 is TGTGCCAGCAGTTACCCGGGATTCCAGAACACCGGGGAGCTGTTTTTT. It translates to CASSYPGFQNTGELFF.

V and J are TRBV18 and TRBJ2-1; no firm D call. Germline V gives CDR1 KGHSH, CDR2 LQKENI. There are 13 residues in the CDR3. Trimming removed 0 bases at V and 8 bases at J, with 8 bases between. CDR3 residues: CASSPPVLDEQFF. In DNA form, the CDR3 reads TGTGCCAGCTCACCACCGGTGCTAGATGAGCAGTTCTTC.

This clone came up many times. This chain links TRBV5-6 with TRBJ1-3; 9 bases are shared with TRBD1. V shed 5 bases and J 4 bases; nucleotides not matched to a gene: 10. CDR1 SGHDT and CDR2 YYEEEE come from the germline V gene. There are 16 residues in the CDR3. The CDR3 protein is CASSFMAGTGGNTIYF. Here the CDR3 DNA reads TGTGCCAGCAGTTTCATGGCCGGGACAGGGGGAAACACCATATATTTT.

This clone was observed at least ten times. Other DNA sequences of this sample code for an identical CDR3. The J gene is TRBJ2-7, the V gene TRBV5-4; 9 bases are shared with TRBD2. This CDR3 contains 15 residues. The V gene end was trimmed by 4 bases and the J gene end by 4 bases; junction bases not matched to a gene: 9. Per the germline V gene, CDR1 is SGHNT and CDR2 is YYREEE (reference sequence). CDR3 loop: CASSPNSGSRYEQYF. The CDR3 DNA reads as TGTGCCAGCAGCCCTAATAGCGGGAGTCGATACGAGCAGTACTTC.

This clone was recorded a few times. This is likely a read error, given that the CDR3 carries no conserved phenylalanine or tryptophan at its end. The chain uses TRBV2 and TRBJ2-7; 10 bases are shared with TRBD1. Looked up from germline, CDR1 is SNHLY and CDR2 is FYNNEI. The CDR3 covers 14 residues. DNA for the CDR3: TGTGCTAGCTACCCCGGGACAGGGGTCCGCGAGCAGTACCTC. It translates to CASYPGTGVREQYL.

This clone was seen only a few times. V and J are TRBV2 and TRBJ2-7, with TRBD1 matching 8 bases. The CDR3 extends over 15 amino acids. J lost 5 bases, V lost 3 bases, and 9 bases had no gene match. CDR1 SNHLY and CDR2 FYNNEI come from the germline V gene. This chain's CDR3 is CASSEVQGVKNEQYF. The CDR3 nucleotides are TGTGCCAGCAGTGAGGTACAGGGGGTAAAAAACGAGCAGTACTTC. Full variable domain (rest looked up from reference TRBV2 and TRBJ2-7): EPEVTQTPSHQVTQMGQEVILRCVPISNHLYFYWYRQILGQKVEFLVSFYNNEISEKSEIFDDQFSVERPDGSNFTLKIRSTKLEDSAMYFCASSEVQGVKNEQYFGPGTRLTVT.

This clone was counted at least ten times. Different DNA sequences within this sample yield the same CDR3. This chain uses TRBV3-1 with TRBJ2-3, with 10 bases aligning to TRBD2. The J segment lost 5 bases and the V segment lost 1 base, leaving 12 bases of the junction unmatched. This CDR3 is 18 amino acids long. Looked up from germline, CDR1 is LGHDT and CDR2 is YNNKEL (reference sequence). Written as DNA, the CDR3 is TGTGCCAGCAGCCAAGCTGGGGTTCGGGCTAGCGGGGGAGATACGCAGTATTTT. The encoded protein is CASSQAGVRASGGDTQYF.

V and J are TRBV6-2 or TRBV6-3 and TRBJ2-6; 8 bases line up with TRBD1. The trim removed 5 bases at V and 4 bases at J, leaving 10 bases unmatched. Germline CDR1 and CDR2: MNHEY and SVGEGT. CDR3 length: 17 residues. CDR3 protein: CASSTGTGISGANVLTF. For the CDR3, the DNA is TGTGCCAGCAGTACCGGGACAGGAATTTCAGGGGCCAACGTCCTGACTTTC.

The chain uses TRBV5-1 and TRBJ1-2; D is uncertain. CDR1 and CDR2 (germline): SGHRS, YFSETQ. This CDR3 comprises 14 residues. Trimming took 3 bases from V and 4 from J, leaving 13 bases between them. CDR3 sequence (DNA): TGCGCCAGCAGCTCGCCCGACACCCTCTATGGCTACACCTTC. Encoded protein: CASSSPDTLYGYTF.

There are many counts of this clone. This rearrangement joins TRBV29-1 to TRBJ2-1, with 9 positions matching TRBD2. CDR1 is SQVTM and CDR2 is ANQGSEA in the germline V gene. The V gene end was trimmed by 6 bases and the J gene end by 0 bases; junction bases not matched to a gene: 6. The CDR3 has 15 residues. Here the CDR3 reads CSVGRLAASYNEQFF. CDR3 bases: TGCAGCGTCGGCAGACTAGCGGCCTCCTACAATGAGCAGTTCTTC.

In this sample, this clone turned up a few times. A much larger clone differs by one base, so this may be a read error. The CDR3 coding sequence is TGTGCCAGCAGCTTAGGTCGGGTAAGCGCAGATACGCAGTATTTT. Protein sequence: CASSLGRVSADTQYF. V is TRBV11-2 and J is TRBJ2-3, with D unclear. Trimming took 1 base from V and 4 from J, leaving 12 bases between them. Germline assignment: CDR1 SGHAT and CDR2 FQNNGV. CDR3 length equals 15 residues.

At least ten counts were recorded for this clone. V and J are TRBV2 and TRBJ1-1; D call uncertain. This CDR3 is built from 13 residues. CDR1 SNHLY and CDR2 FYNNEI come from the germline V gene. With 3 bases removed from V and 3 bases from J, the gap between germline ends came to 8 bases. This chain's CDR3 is CASSELEDTEAFF. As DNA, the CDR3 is TGTGCCAGCAGTGAGCTCGAGGACACTGAAGCTTTCTTT. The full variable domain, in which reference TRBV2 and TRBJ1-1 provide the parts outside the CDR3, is EPEVTQTPSHQVTQMGQEVILRCVPISNHLYFYWYRQILGQKVEFLVSFYNNEISEKSEIFDDQFSVERPDGSNFTLKIRSTKLEDSAMYFCASSELEDTEAFFGQGTRLTVV.

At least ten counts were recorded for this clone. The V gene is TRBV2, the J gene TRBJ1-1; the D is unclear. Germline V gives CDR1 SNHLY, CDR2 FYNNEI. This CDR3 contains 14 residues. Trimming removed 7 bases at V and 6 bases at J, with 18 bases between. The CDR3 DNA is TGTGCCAGCAAACTAGGACCGGGAGCGGCTGAAGCTTTCTTT. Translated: CASKLGPGAAEAFF.

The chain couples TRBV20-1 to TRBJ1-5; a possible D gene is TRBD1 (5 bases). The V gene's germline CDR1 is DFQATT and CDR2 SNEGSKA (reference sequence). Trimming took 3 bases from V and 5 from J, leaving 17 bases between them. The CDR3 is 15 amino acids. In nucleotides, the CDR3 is TGCAGTGCTAGTGGAGCGAGGAGGGGCGATCAGCCCCAGCATTTT. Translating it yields CSASGARRGDQPQHF.

CDR3 protein: CASSTQTSGTRSDEQFF. The CDR3 nucleotides are TGTGCCAGCTCAACCCAGACTAGCGGGACTCGATCCGATGAGCAGTTCTTC. The chain employs TRBV19 and TRBJ2-1, with 11 nucleotides matching TRBD2. The CDR3 sequence is 17 residues long. J lost 8 bases, V lost 9 bases, and 18 bases had no gene match. CDR1 and CDR2 (germline): LNHDA, SQIVND (reference sequence). Complete variable domain (other parts from reference TRBV19 and TRBJ2-1): DGGITQSPKYLFRKEGQNVTLSCEQNLNHDAMYWYRQDPGQGLRLIYYSQIVNDFQKGDIAEGYSVSREKKESFPLTVTSAQKNPTAFYLCASSTQTSGTRSDEQFFGPGTRLTVL.

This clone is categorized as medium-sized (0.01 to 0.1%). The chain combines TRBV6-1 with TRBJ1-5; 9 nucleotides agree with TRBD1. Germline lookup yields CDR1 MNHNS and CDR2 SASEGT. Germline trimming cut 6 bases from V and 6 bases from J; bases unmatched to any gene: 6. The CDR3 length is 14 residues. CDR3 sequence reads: CASSWTGEGQPQHF. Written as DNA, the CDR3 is TGTGCCAGCAGCTGGACAGGGGAGGGTCAGCCCCAGCATTTT.

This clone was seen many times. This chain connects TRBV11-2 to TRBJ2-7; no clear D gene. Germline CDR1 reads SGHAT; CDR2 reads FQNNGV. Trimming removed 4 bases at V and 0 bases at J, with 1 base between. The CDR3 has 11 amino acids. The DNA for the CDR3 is TGTGCCAGCAGCTACTCCTACGAGCAGTACTTC. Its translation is CASSYSYEQYF.

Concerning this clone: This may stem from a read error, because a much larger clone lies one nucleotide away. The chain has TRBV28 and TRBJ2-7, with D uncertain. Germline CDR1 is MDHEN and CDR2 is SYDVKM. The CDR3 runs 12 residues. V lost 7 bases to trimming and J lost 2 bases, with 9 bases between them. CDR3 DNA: TGTGCCAGCATCTTAGGAACCTACGAGCAGTACTTC. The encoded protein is CASILGTYEQYF. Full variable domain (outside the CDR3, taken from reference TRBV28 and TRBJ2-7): DVKVTQSSRYLVKRTGEKVFLECVQDMDHENMFWYRQDPGLGLRLIYFSYDVKMKEKGDIPEGYSVSREKKERFSLILESASTNQTSMYLCASILGTYEQYFGPGTRLTVT.

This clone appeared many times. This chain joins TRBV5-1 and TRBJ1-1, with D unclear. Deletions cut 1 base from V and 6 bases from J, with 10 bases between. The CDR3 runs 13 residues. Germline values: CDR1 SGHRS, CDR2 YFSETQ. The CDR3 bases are TGCGCCAGCAGCTTGTTGGACGGCTCTGAAGCTTTCTTT. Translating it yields CASSLLDGSEAFF.

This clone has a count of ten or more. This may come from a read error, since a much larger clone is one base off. CDR3 bases: TGTGCCAGCAGCCGAGCGGGAATGAACACCGGGGAGCTGTTTTTT. Protein sequence: CASSRAGMNTGELFF. This chain links TRBV3-1 with TRBJ2-2; the match to TRBD2 covers 7 bases. J lost 1 base, V lost 4 bases, and 3 bases had no gene match. The CDR3 consists of 15 residues. The V gene's germline CDR1 is LGHDT and CDR2 YNNKEL (reference sequence).

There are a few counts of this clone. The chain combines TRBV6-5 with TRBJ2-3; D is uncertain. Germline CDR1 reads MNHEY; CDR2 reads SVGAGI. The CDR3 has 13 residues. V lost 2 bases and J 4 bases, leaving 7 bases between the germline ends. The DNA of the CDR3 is TGTGCCAGCAGTTACCGTGGCGCAGATACGCAGTATTTT. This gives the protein CASSYRGADTQYF.